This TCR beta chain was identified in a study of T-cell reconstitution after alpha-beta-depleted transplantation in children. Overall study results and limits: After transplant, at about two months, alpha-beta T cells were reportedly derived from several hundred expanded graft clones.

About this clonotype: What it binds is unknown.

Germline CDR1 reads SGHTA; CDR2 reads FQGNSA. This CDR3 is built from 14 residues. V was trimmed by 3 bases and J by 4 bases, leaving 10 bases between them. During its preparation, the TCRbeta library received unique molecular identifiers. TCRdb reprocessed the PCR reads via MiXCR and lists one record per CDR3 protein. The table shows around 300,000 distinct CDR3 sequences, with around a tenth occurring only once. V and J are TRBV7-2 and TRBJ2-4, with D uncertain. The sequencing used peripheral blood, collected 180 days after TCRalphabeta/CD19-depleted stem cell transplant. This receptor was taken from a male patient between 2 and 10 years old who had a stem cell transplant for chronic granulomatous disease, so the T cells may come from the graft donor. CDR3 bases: TGTGCCAGCAGCTTCCCGGCTTCTAAAAACATTCAGTACTTC. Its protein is CASSFPASKNIQYF.